This T cell receptor (beta chain) comes out of a study of T cell changes during pregnancy in multiple sclerosis. Germline CDR1 reads SQVTM; CDR2 reads ANQGSEA. CDR3 length: 13 amino acids. Trimming pared 7 bases from V and 2 bases from J, leaving 15 bases between. Generated by immunoSEQ multiplex PCR, the TCRdb table keeps only in-frame clones and is missing some. The sample has 25,000 to 35,000 clones; 75% to 90% are singletons. The V call is TRBV29-1, the J call TRBJ2-7, with a possible D match to TRBD1 (5 bases). This receptor was identified in a female donor in good health, enrolled as a control in a pregnancy study. The sequencing used CD4+ T cells from peripheral blood mononuclear cells, collected in the first trimester of pregnancy. In nucleotides, the CDR3 is TGCAGCGCCACGAATCAGGGAACCTACGAGCAGTACTTC. It yields the protein CSATNQGTYEQYF.